The 28 T cell receptor beta chains below all came from one sample that was sequenced in a study of T cells in Graves' hyperthyroidism and ophthalmopathy. Amplification yielded TCR beta CDR3 regions, with RNA transcripts as the source. First-round RT-PCR targeting the TCR CDR3 was performed with the HTBI primer set. A single record per CDR3 protein comes from TCRdb applying MiXCR to the multiplex PCR reads. The table shows hundreds of thousands of distinct CDR3 sequences, with less than 15% occurring only once. The specimen sequenced was blood. Source of these receptors: a woman younger than 30 with Graves' hyperthyroidism.

This clonotype occurred a few times. This sequence joins TRBV19 and TRBJ1-5; D may be TRBD1 (6 bases). Per the germline V gene, CDR1 is LNHDA and CDR2 is SQIVND (reference sequence). The CDR3 covers 15 residues. Trimming took 7 bases from V and 7 from J, leaving 20 bases between them. The CDR3 DNA sequence: TGTGCCAGTACCCTGGGTGGCGCAGGGGACCAGCCCCAGCATTTT. This codes for CASTLGGAGDQPQHF.

Of note for this clonotype: The CDR3 does not close with the conserved phenylalanine or tryptophan, likely indicating a read error. The chain joins TRBV4-1 to TRBJ1-1; tentatively, D is TRBD1 (6 bases). Trimming removed 1 base from V and 0 bases from J, with 9 bases in between. Germline V CDR1 and CDR2: MGHRA, YSYEKL. CDR3 size: 15 residues. The CDR3 here is CASSQGAGVNTEAFL. The CDR3 nucleotides are TGCGCCAGCAGCCAAGGGGCAGGGGTGAACACTGAAGCTTTCTTA.

The sample holds many counts of this clonotype. V and J are TRBV5-1 and TRBJ2-1, with D tentatively TRBD2 (5 bases). Germline assignment: CDR1 SGHRS and CDR2 YFSETQ. The CDR3 covers 20 residues. The V gene lost 4 bases and the J gene lost 0 bases, with 26 bases spanning the gap. The chain's CDR3 is CASSPRKSGTFRSSYNEQFF. For the CDR3, the DNA is TGCGCCAGCAGCCCACGTAAGAGCGGTACCTTTAGGAGCTCCTACAATGAGCAGTTCTTC.

To note about this clonotype: Here the CDR3 omits its conserved ending phenylalanine or tryptophan, so a read error is the likely source. V and J are TRBV5-1 and TRBJ1-6; 7 bases match TRBD1. This CDR3 has 15 residues. CDR1 and CDR2 (germline): SGHRS, YFSETQ. J gave up 9 bases and V 7 bases, and 13 bases lay outside the gene matches. The CDR3 region is CASQISTGVISPLHL. The DNA of the CDR3 is TGCGCCAGCCAAATCTCCACAGGGGTGATTTCACCCCTCCACTTA.

This clonotype was seen many times. This chain joins TRBV20-1 and TRBJ1-1, with a weak D call TRBD1 (6 bases). The V gene's germline CDR1 is DFQATT and CDR2 SNEGSKA (reference sequence). Trimming removed 4 bases from V and 4 bases from J, with 25 bases in between. The CDR3 is made up of 17 amino acids. The CDR3 spells CSAKPGQALTGLTEAFF. The CDR3 DNA is TGCAGTGCTAAACCGGGACAAGCCCTAACTGGCCTCACTGAAGCTTTCTTT.

CDR3 protein: CSARDGGSTDTQYF. The DNA for the CDR3 is TGCAGTGCTAGAGACGGGGGCAGCACAGATACGCAGTATTTT. The chain combines TRBV20-1 with TRBJ2-3, with D perhaps given as TRBD1 or TRBD2 (6 bases each). The germline CDR1 and CDR2 sequences are DFQATT and SNEGSKA (reference sequence). V gave up 0 bases and J gave up 0 bases, with 7 bases separating them. The CDR3 is made up of 14 amino acids.

This clonotype was seen ten or more times. The rearrangement uses TRBV11-2 and TRBJ1-2; D not resolved. Germline V gene sequence: CDR1 SGHAT, CDR2 FQNNGV. The CDR3 loop spans 13 amino acids. V lost 3 bases to trimming and J lost 4 bases, with 9 bases between them. The CDR3 protein is CASSLSRFYGYTF. The DNA of the CDR3 is TGTGCCAGCAGCTTGTCGCGGTTCTATGGCTACACCTTC.

This clonotype was seen repeatedly, ten times or more. The gene calls are TRBV13 and TRBJ2-7, with D hard to call. CDR3 size: 14 residues. The V gene lost 2 bases and the J gene lost 1 base, with 9 bases spanning the gap. Looked up from germline, CDR1 is PRHDT and CDR2 is FYEKMQ (reference sequence). DNA of the CDR3: TGTGCCAGCAGCTTAACGGCCTCTTCCTACGAGCAGTACTTC. Its protein is CASSLTASSYEQYF.

In its sample, this clonotype was seen a few times. This chain uses TRBV6-1 with TRBJ2-3; 7 positions match TRBD2. From germline, CDR1 is MNHNS and CDR2 SASEGT. The V segment lost 8 bases and the J segment 4 bases; nucleotides outside the gene matches: 9. There are 14 residues in the CDR3. CDR3 DNA: TGTGCCAGCGGGGCATGGGGGAGGGCAGATACGCAGTATTTT. It is translated as CASGAWGRADTQYF.

The table lists this clonotype with a few counts. The chain is built from TRBV29-1 and TRBJ2-3; D might be TRBD1 (6 bases). The V gene's germline CDR1 is SQVTM and CDR2 ANQGSEA. The CDR3 has 13 amino acids. Deletions cut 6 bases from V and 3 bases from J, with 13 bases between. This CDR3 reads CSVVGQYTDTQYF. The CDR3 DNA is TGCAGCGTCGTAGGACAGTATACAGATACGCAGTATTTT.

Many counts were recorded for this clonotype. The rearrangement joins TRBV5-6 to TRBJ2-7; TRBD2 aligns across 7 bases. V gave up 0 bases and J gave up 4 bases; unmatched junction bases: 7. Per the germline V gene, CDR1 is SGHDT and CDR2 is YYEEEE. This CDR3 has 15 residues. CDR3 coding DNA: TGTGCCAGCAGCTTGGGGGTGCGGGAGAGGTACGAGCAGTACTTC. Translating it yields CASSLGVRERYEQYF. The full variable domain, completed using reference TRBV5-6 and TRBJ2-7, is DAGVTQSPTHLIKTRGQQVTLRCSPKSGHDTVSWYQQALGQGPQFIFQYYEEEERQRGNFPDRFSGHQFPNYSSELNVNALLLGDSALYLCASSLGVRERYEQYFGPGTRLTVT.

Note on this clonotype: One base away lies a much larger clone, so this may be a sequencing read error. The V and J genes are TRBV30 and TRBJ2-5; D remains ambiguous. Germline CDR1 and CDR2: GTSNPN and SVGIG (reference sequence). CDR3 length: 12 residues. The CDR3 region has the DNA TGTGTCTGGAGCCCCCTTGGGGAGACCCAGTACTTC. This translates into CVWSPLGETQYF.

In this sample, this clonotype turned up many times. The chain has TRBV27 and TRBJ2-7, with 8 bases lining up with TRBD1. The CDR3 runs 13 residues. V lost 3 bases, J lost 6 bases, and 4 bases stayed unmatched. Germline V gene data show CDR1 as MNHEY and CDR2 as SMNVEV (reference sequence). The CDR3 DNA reads TGTGCCAGCAGTTTCGACAGGGGTAGCGAGCAGTACTTC. The encoded protein is CASSFDRGSEQYF.

J is TRBJ1-1 and V is TRBV7-2; D is possibly TRBD1 (5 bases). Germline V gene sequence: CDR1 SGHTA, CDR2 FQGNSA. CDR3 length equals 15 residues. The germline V and J ends were trimmed by 5 bases and 0 bases, with 13 bases remaining between them. This chain's CDR3 is CASSPNAGLNTEAFF. In nucleotides, the CDR3 is TGTGCCAGCAGCCCCAATGCAGGGCTGAACACTGAAGCTTTCTTT.

This clonotype was found a few times. The V and J genes are TRBV5-1 and TRBJ1-6; TRBD1 agrees at 7 bases. V was clipped by 5 bases and J by 7 bases; unmatched bases: 9. Germline lookup yields CDR1 SGHRS and CDR2 YFSETQ. The CDR3 spans 15 residues. The CDR3 DNA reads TGCGCCAGCAGATCGACAGGGATCGAAAATTCACCCCTCCACTTT. Translated, it gives CASRSTGIENSPLHF.

The rearrangement links TRBV5-4 to TRBJ2-7, with 8 bases lining up with TRBD2. Germline values: CDR1 SGHNT, CDR2 YYREEE (reference sequence). Trimming cost V 0 bases and J 2 bases; bases outside gene matches: 10. The CDR3 is 17 amino acids. Written as DNA, the CDR3 is TGTGCCAGCAGCTTGGCCGAGTCTAGCGGGCCCCCCTACGAGCAGTACTTC. It encodes CASSLAESSGPPYEQYF.

The chain has TRBV28 and TRBJ1-6, with D perhaps matching TRBD1 (5 bases). Trimming took 6 bases from V and 9 from J, leaving 9 bases between them. This CDR3 comprises 12 residues. The germline gives CDR1 MDHEN, CDR2 SYDVKM. CDR3 bases: TGTGCCAGCAGGGGAGGGGTTTCACCCCTCCACTTT. It yields the protein CASRGGVSPLHF.

In regard to this clonotype: A much more abundant neighbour one base away suggests this may be a read error. This chain joins TRBV27 and TRBJ1-1; D ambiguous. This CDR3 has 13 residues. V lost 4 bases and J 3 bases, leaving 9 bases between the germline ends. Germline CDR1 is MNHEY and CDR2 is SMNVEV (reference sequence). CDR3 coding DNA: TGTGCCAGCAGTTGGAACTGGGACACTGAAGCTTTCTTT. Protein: CASSWNWDTEAFF.

The sample holds a few counts of this clonotype. This chain joins TRBV4-3 and TRBJ2-5, with a tentative D call TRBD1 (5 bases). In germline, CDR1 is LGHNA, CDR2 YSLEER. The CDR3 length is 16 residues. V lost 8 bases and J lost 1, with 20 bases in between. This chain's CDR3 is CASSAMDIWGQETQYF. CDR3 nucleotides: TGCGCCAGCTCAGCCATGGACATCTGGGGCCAAGAGACCCAGTACTTC.

The rearrangement links TRBV20-1 to TRBJ1-6; D might be TRBD1 (5 bases). CDR1 and CDR2 (germline): DFQATT, SNEGSKA (reference sequence). The CDR3 consists of 12 residues. The CDR3 DNA reads TGCAGCCCCAAGGGGCCCAATTCACCCCTCCACTTT. Translated: CSPKGPNSPLHF.

This clonotype was counted a few times. This chain connects TRBV7-9 to TRBJ1-1; 7 nucleotides line up with TRBD1. V was clipped by 4 bases and J by 1 base; unmatched bases: 3. CDR1 and CDR2 (germline): SEHNR, FQNEAQ (reference sequence). The CDR3 loop spans 14 amino acids. The CDR3 sequence: CASSWGQSNTEAFF. DNA of the CDR3: TGTGCCAGCAGCTGGGGACAGTCGAACACTGAAGCTTTCTTT.

This clonotype has at least ten counts. The chain is built from TRBV29-1 and TRBJ1-1; D is perhaps TRBD1 (5 bases). The V end lost 1 base, the J end lost 2 bases, and 11 bases lay between the germline ends. CDR3 length: 14 residues. The germline CDR1 and CDR2 sequences are SQVTM and ANQGSEA. CDR3 nucleotide sequence: TGCAGCGTTGAAGGGCCCTGGGGCAACACTGAAGCTTTCTTT. Translating it yields CSVEGPWGNTEAFF.

This clonotype came up a few times. V is TRBV6-1 and J is TRBJ2-1; D might be TRBD2 (6 bases). CDR1 and CDR2 from the germline V gene are MNHNS and SASEGT. Trimming took off 5 bases at V and 6 bases at J, with 17 bases between the two ends. The CDR3 has 15 amino acids. The CDR3 DNA is TGTGCCAGCAGTAAGGGACTTTTGTTAAGCAATGAGCAGTTCTTC. The encoded protein is CASSKGLLLSNEQFF.

The table lists this clonotype with many counts. This chain joins TRBV29-1 and TRBJ1-2, with 7 bases aligning to TRBD1. J lost 7 bases, V lost 4 bases, and 9 bases had no gene match. In germline, CDR1 is SQVTM, CDR2 ANQGSEA. The CDR3 extends over 13 amino acids. The CDR3 coding sequence is TGCAGCGTTGTGGGACAGAAGGTTTCTGGCTACACCTTC. Translation gives CSVVGQKVSGYTF.

This clonotype appeared many times. The V gene is TRBV3-1, the J gene TRBJ2-7, with D possibly TRBD2 on 6 matching bases. The V and J ends lost 4 bases and 2 bases respectively, with 21 bases between them. This CDR3 region has 17 residues. CDR1 is LGHDT, CDR2 YNNKEL, per germline (reference sequence). The DNA of the CDR3 is TGTGCCAGCAGCCTAAAGAACGGGGGAGCTCCCCCCTACGAGCAGTACTTC. It is translated as CASSLKNGGAPPYEQYF.

This clonotype turned up a few times. The V gene is TRBV27, the J gene TRBJ1-1; 8 bases are shared with TRBD1. V gave up 3 bases and J gave up 4 bases; unmatched junction bases: 4. The CDR3 consists of 14 residues. Germline V gene data show CDR1 as MNHEY and CDR2 as SMNVEV (reference sequence). CDR3 DNA sequence: TGTGCCAGCAGTTTTGCGGGGACAGGCACTGAAGCTTTCTTT. Translation: CASSFAGTGTEAFF.

The rearrangement links TRBV4-1 to TRBJ2-7; a weak D match, TRBD1 (6 bases). Germline CDR1 is MGHRA and CDR2 is YSYEKL. V gave up 0 bases and J gave up 5 bases, with 17 bases separating them. The CDR3 has 16 amino acids. The CDR3 loop reads CASSQERGTGRNEQYF. CDR3 nucleotide sequence: TGCGCCAGCAGCCAAGAGAGGGGCACAGGGCGTAACGAGCAGTACTTC.

This clonotype was observed a handful of times. V gene TRBV27 combines with J gene TRBJ2-3; possible D gene TRBD2, 6 bases. The CDR3 has 13 residues. Trimming removed 4 bases from V and 10 bases from J, with 15 bases in between. Germline CDR1 reads MNHEY; CDR2 reads SMNVEV (reference sequence). As DNA, the CDR3 is TGTGCCAGCAGTTACGGAGGGACCCCCCCGCAGTATTTT. It specifies CASSYGGTPPQYF.